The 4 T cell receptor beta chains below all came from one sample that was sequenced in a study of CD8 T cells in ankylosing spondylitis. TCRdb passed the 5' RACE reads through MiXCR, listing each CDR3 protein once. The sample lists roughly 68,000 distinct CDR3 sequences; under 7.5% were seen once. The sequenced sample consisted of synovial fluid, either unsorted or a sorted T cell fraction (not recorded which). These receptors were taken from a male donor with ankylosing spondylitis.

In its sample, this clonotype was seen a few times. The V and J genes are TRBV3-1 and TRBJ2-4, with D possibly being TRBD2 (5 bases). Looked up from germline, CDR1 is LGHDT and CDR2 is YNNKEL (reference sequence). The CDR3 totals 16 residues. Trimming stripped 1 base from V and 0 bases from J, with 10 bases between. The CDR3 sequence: CASSQGVGVAKNIQYF. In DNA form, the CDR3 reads TGTGCCAGCAGCCAAGGGGTCGGGGTAGCCAAAAACATTCAGTACTTC.

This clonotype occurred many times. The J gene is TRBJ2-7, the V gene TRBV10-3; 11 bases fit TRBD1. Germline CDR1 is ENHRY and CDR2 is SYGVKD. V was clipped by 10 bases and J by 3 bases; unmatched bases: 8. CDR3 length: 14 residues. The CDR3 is CATASGTGGYEQYF. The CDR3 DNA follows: TGTGCCACCGCCTCCGGGACAGGGGGCTACGAGCAGTACTTC.

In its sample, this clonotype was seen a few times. The CDR3 bases are TGCAGTGCCACAGGCCCACTAGCGGGAGCTTATCGGCAGGAAGAGCAGTACTTC. This codes for CSATGPLAGAYRQEEQYF. The chain couples TRBV20-1 to TRBJ2-7; 11 bases map to TRBD2. This CDR3 is built from 18 residues. The germline V gene has CDR1 DFQATT and CDR2 SNEGSKA (reference sequence). V trimming: 6 bases; J trimming: 7 bases; junction bases outside the gene matches: 23.

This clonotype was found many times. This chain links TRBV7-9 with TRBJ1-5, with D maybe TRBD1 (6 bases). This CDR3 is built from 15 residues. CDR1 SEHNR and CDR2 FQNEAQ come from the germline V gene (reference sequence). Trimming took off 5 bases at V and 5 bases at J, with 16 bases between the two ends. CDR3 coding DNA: TGTGCCAGCAGCCCCGAAGGGGGAACGGATCAGCCCCAGCATTTT. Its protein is CASSPEGGTDQPQHF.